This T cell receptor (beta chain) stems from a study of blood T cell repertoires in COVID-19. Study-level background: PBMCs, B-cell-depleted T cells, or T cells provided the cDNA or gDNA that made up the material.

Per the study methods: It was from reference gene primer amplification that nucleated cell counts were estimated. The assay was immunoSEQ multiplex PCR, and TCRdb's table has in-frame clones only and misses some. V, J and clone size are taken as reported in that table, and D and trimming were inferred from the DNA itself. The repertoire consists of some 200,000 clones, with 92% occurring once and the leading ten covering around 1.2%. The CDR3 spans 14 residues. V shed 4 bases, J shed 5 bases, and the junction held 5 bases outside the gene matches. Germline V gene sequence: CDR1 SNHLY, CDR2 FYNNEI. Material for sequencing was peripheral blood. J is TRBJ2-1 and V is TRBV2; TRBD2 matches 7 bases. This clonotype originated in a man aged 30 to 45 with acute or convalescent COVID-19. Here the CDR3 reads CASSVTSINNEQFF. CDR3 bases: TGTGCCAGCAGTGTGACTAGCATCAACAATGAGCAGTTCTTC.